A single sample gave rise to the 29 T cell receptor beta chains below, sequenced in a study of T cell repertoires in cytomegalovirus infection. No antigens are known for them. TCRdb reprocessed the reads via MiXCR and lists one record per CDR3 protein. The data hold fewer than 1,000,000 distinct CDR3 sequences, with around 31% observed a single time. Material: cultured CD8+ T cells from PBMCs, obtained from culture after CMV antigen stimulation. These TCRs come from a human donor in good health (CMV status not recorded). Some clones in this sample may be carry-over from other donors' samples.

The V gene is TRBV7-6, the J gene TRBJ2-7; tentative D call: TRBD1 (6 bases). V shed 1 base and J shed 0 bases, with 13 bases lying between them. The CDR3 is 16 residues long. The germline gives CDR1 SGHVS, CDR2 FNYEAQ. CDR3 DNA sequence: TGTGCCAGCAGCTTAGACGGCAGGGGTAGCTCCTACGAGCAGTACTTC. It encodes CASSLDGRGSSYEQYF.

The chain employs TRBV19 and TRBJ1-1, with a possible D match to TRBD1 (6 bases). Germline V gene data show CDR1 as LNHDA and CDR2 as SQIVND (reference sequence). The CDR3 is 14 residues long. The V end lost 8 bases, the J end lost 4 bases, and 17 bases lay between the germline ends. The CDR3 sequence is CASRFQGWITEAFF. The CDR3 DNA reads as TGTGCCAGTCGATTTCAGGGGTGGATCACTGAAGCTTTCTTT.

V usage is TRBV20-1 and J usage is TRBJ2-2; D possibly corresponds to TRBD1 (6 bases). CDR3 size: 12 residues. Trimming pared 8 bases from V and 8 bases from J, leaving 15 bases between. CDR1 and CDR2 from the germline V gene are DFQATT and SNEGSKA (reference sequence). CDR3 bases: TGCAGTTCCCAGGGGCGGCAGGGGGAGCTGTTTTTT. This codes for CSSQGRQGELFF.

The V gene is TRBV6-1, the J gene TRBJ2-5; D is uncertain. The CDR3 is 15 amino acids. The V end was cut by 2 bases, the J end by 5 bases, with 15 bases between. CDR1 MNHNS and CDR2 SASEGT come from the germline V gene. The DNA for the CDR3 is TGTGCCAGCAGTGAAAGGATTAGCCGTGGGGAGACCCAGTACTTC. It specifies CASSERISRGETQYF.

The chain joins TRBV27 to TRBJ2-1; the match to TRBD2 covers 7 bases. The trim removed 4 bases at V and 7 bases at J, leaving 7 bases unmatched. Germline lookup yields CDR1 MNHEY and CDR2 SMNVEV (reference sequence). The CDR3 is 14 residues long. CDR3: CASSSWSGVNEQFF. The CDR3 DNA sequence: TGTGCCAGCAGTTCTTGGAGCGGGGTTAATGAGCAGTTCTTC.

The chain joins TRBV5-8 to TRBJ1-1; D is unresolved. V was clipped by 7 bases and J by 4 bases, with 17 bases between them. The length of the CDR3 is 14 residues. Germline V gives CDR1 SGHTS, CDR2 YDEGEE. CDR3 sequence reads: CASWYYGLGTEAFF. The CDR3 region has the DNA TGTGCCAGCTGGTACTACGGGCTTGGCACTGAAGCTTTCTTT.

The chain joins TRBV29-1 to TRBJ2-5; 12 bases are shared with TRBD2. Germline assignment: CDR1 SQVTM and CDR2 ANQGSEA. Trimming took 6 bases from V and 3 from J; bases not matched to a gene: 8. The CDR3 spans 15 residues. CDR3 sequence reads: CSVPGASGGEETQYF. The CDR3 DNA is TGCAGCGTCCCTGGGGCTAGCGGGGGGGAAGAGACCCAGTACTTC.

Only a few counts were recorded for this clonotype. The chain couples TRBV27 to TRBJ1-1; TRBD1 aligns across 7 bases. Germline V gene data show CDR1 as MNHEY and CDR2 as SMNVEV (reference sequence). This CDR3 region has 17 residues. V lost 5 bases to trimming and J lost 1 base; unmatched junction nucleotides: 13. Here the CDR3 reads CASSPRQGVTENTEAFF. The CDR3 DNA is TGTGCCAGCAGTCCCCGACAGGGCGTTACAGAGAACACTGAAGCTTTCTTT.

The V call is TRBV19, the J call TRBJ2-2, with D perhaps matching TRBD1 or TRBD2 (5 bases each). The germline V and J ends were trimmed by 5 bases and 4 bases, with 11 bases remaining between them. The CDR3 covers 14 residues. CDR1 and CDR2 from the germline V gene are LNHDA and SQIVND (reference sequence). The CDR3 sequence is CASSPSGSTGELFF. CDR3 nucleotide sequence: TGTGCCAGTAGTCCATCAGGGAGCACCGGGGAGCTGTTTTTT. Based on the CDR3 plus reference TRBV19 and TRBJ2-2, the full variable domain is DGGITQSPKYLFRKEGQNVTLSCEQNLNHDAMYWYRQDPGQGLRLIYYSQIVNDFQKGDIAEGYSVSREKKESFPLTVTSAQKNPTAFYLCASSPSGSTGELFFGEGSRLTVL.

The chain is built from TRBV6-2 or TRBV6-3 and TRBJ1-2; D call uncertain. The V end was cut by 4 bases, the J end by 8 bases, with 11 bases between. There are 12 residues in the CDR3. Germline V gene data show CDR1 as MNHEY and CDR2 as SVGEGT. Here the CDR3 DNA reads TGTGCCAGCAGTTTTGGAGCTGTCGGCTACACCTTC. It codes for CASSFGAVGYTF.

In this sample, this clonotype turned up a few times. The rearrangement uses TRBV19 and TRBJ2-6; no clear D gene. V lost 7 bases and J lost 0, with 16 bases in between. Germline V lookup: CDR1 LNHDA, CDR2 SQIVND (reference sequence). The CDR3 sequence is 17 residues long. The CDR3 DNA sequence: TGTGCCAGTATTCAGTTCCTTAATACCTCTGGGGCCAACGTCCTGACTTTC. This codes for CASIQFLNTSGANVLTF. Variable domain in full (rest from reference TRBV19 and TRBJ2-6): DGGITQSPKYLFRKEGQNVTLSCEQNLNHDAMYWYRQDPGQGLRLIYYSQIVNDFQKGDIAEGYSVSREKKESFPLTVTSAQKNPTAFYLCASIQFLNTSGANVLTFGAGSRLTVL.

The chain recombines TRBV20-1 with TRBJ2-3; D unclear. The DNA end favors TRBJ1-5, so the J call may be wrong. CDR1 is DFQATT, CDR2 SNEGSKA, per germline (reference sequence). The CDR3 covers 16 residues. The CDR3 DNA reads as TGCAGTGCCACCGAAGGTCGTCGGGGAAGCACAGATACGCAGCATTTT. Amino acids: CSATEGRRGSTDTQHF.

The chain links TRBV7-8 to TRBJ2-3; 9 nucleotides align to TRBD2. From germline, CDR1 is SGHVS and CDR2 FQNEAQ. CDR3 length equals 19 residues. The V and J ends lost 3 bases and 0 bases, in that order; junction bases with no gene match: 13. The CDR3 spells CASSLRIAGACASTDTQYF. Here the CDR3 DNA reads TGTGCCAGCAGCTTGCGGATAGCGGGGGCCTGTGCTAGCACAGATACGCAGTATTTT.

This rearrangement joins TRBV7-9 to TRBJ1-1; D might be TRBD1 (6 bases). The germline CDR1 and CDR2 sequences are SEHNR and FQNEAQ (reference sequence). Trimming cost V 5 bases and J 7 bases, with 17 bases left between them. The CDR3 has 14 amino acids. CDR3 bases: TGTGCCAGCAGCGACTCCCGGGACAAATTTGAAGCTTTCTTT. Its translation is CASSDSRDKFEAFF.

This chain connects TRBV7-6 to TRBJ2-1, with D unresolved. The germline V gene has CDR1 SGHVS and CDR2 FNYEAQ. The CDR3 extends over 12 amino acids. With 9 bases removed from V and 6 bases from J, the gap between germline ends came to 12 bases. CDR3 DNA: TGTGCCAGTGAGCCCTGGGGCAATGAGCAGTTCTTC. This codes for CASEPWGNEQFF.

This clonotype showed up many times. The chain carries TRBV27 and TRBJ1-1; D gene ambiguous. Trimming removed 6 bases from V and 4 bases from J, with 12 bases in between. The CDR3 loop spans 13 amino acids. CDR1 MNHEY and CDR2 SMNVEV come from the germline V gene (reference sequence). CDR3 DNA: TGTGCCAGCAGCTTCGGGGTTGGCACTGAAGCTTTCTTT. Its translation is CASSFGVGTEAFF.

This clonotype was counted a few times. CDR3 coding DNA: TGCGCCAGCAGCTTCACGATCCCGCCGGGGGAGAGCAATGAGCAGTTCTTC. Its protein product is CASSFTIPPGESNEQFF. The genes are TRBV5-1 and TRBJ2-1; maybe TRBD2 (6 bases). This CDR3 has 17 residues. V was shortened by 2 bases and J by 6 bases, with 21 bases between the two germline ends. Germline-derived CDR1 and CDR2 are SGHRS and YFSETQ.

This clonotype was counted a few times. This chain connects TRBV7-2 to TRBJ2-5; 14 bases map to TRBD2. The CDR3 covers 18 residues. J was trimmed by 7 bases and V by 1 base; bases with no gene match: 11. Germline lookup yields CDR1 SGHTA and CDR2 FQGNSA. Here the CDR3 DNA reads TGTGCCAGCAGCTTAGAGACGACTAGCGGGGGGGCCGGGACGACCCAGTACTTC. This encodes CASSLETTSGGAGTTQYF.

On this clonotype itself: As the CDR3 is not closed by the conserved phenylalanine or tryptophan, this likely results from a read error. This chain connects TRBV5-4 to TRBJ2-1, with D possibly being TRBD2 (6 bases). The CDR3 runs 14 residues. Trimming shortened V by 6 bases and J by 8 bases, and 18 bases separated the two germline ends. Germline CDR1 is SGHNT and CDR2 is YYREEE (reference sequence). The CDR3 DNA reads TGTGCCAGCACCCCGGGGGAAGTCCCCGATGAGCAGTTCTCC. It encodes CASTPGEVPDEQFS.

Turning to this clonotype: Being one base from a much bigger clone, this may be a read error. The chain employs TRBV7-2 and TRBJ2-1; 13 bases are shared with TRBD2. V was clipped by 7 bases and J by 3 bases; unmatched bases: 9. Germline V gives CDR1 SGHTA, CDR2 FQGNSA. The CDR3 consists of 17 residues. The CDR3, as DNA: TGTGCCAGCAACAGGACTAGCGGGGGCCACATCTACAATGAGCAGTTCTTC. Translated, it gives CASNRTSGGHIYNEQFF.

The sample holds many counts of this clonotype. The gene calls are TRBV7-9 and TRBJ2-5; 10 bases line up with TRBD2. J lost 5 bases, V lost 4 bases, and 10 bases had no gene match. Germline V gives CDR1 SEHNR, CDR2 FQNEAQ (reference sequence). This CDR3 has 16 residues. DNA of the CDR3: TGTGCCAGCAGCTACGGACTAGCGGAAAACGGGGAGACCCAGTACTTC. As protein: CASSYGLAENGETQYF.

This clonotype came up many times. This chain connects TRBV3-1 to TRBJ1-2, with TRBD1 matching 8 bases. V lost 5 bases and J lost 0; bases outside the gene matches: 8. Per germline, CDR1 LGHDT and CDR2 YNNKEL (reference sequence). The CDR3 sequence is 16 residues long. Here the CDR3 reads CASSGSRGQANYGYTF. CDR3 DNA sequence: TGTGCCAGCAGCGGGAGCAGGGGGCAAGCTAACTATGGCTACACCTTC.

This chain uses TRBV5-8 with TRBJ2-6; D ambiguous. Looked up from germline, CDR1 is SGHTS and CDR2 is YDEGEE. V was pared by 4 bases and J by 0 bases, with 8 bases between. This CDR3 spans 15 amino acids. As DNA, the CDR3 is TGTGCCAGCAGCCAACAAGCCTCTGGGGCCAACGTCCTGACTTTC. Protein sequence: CASSQQASGANVLTF.

This chain joins TRBV23-1 and TRBJ2-7, with a weak D call TRBD2 (6 bases). TRBV23-1 counts as an open reading frame of uncertain function. This CDR3 region has 15 residues. The germline V and J ends were trimmed by 8 bases and 3 bases, with 20 bases remaining between them. CDR3 loop: CASVSRGATRYEQYV. The CDR3 DNA is TGCGCCAGCGTTTCGCGGGGAGCAACTCGCTACGAGCAGTACGTC.

The chain employs TRBV7-9 and TRBJ2-5, with TRBD1 identical over 12 bases. Germline loops: CDR1 SEHNR, CDR2 FQNEAQ (reference sequence). V lost 4 bases and J lost 5; bases outside the gene matches: 5. CDR3 length equals 15 residues. CDR3 sequence: CASSSRDRGLETQYF. The CDR3 bases are TGTGCCAGCAGCTCCCGGGACAGGGGGCTGGAGACCCAGTACTTC.

This clonotype was recorded a few times. V gene TRBV12-3 or TRBV12-4 combines with J gene TRBJ2-4; 8 bases align to TRBD2. This CDR3 comprises 16 residues. J was trimmed by 7 bases and V by 5 bases; bases with no gene match: 13. The chain's CDR3 is CASSPRVAGNRNIQYF. In nucleotides, the CDR3 is TGTGCCAGCAGTCCTCGGGTAGCGGGGAATAGGAACATTCAGTACTTC.

Concerning this clonotype: This sequence may be a read error, since a much larger clone differs from it by one base. The J gene is TRBJ1-5, the V gene TRBV18; TRBD1 is a possible D gene (5 bases). The CDR3 runs 14 residues. Germline CDR1 reads KGHSH; CDR2 reads LQKENI. As DNA, the CDR3 is TGTGCCAACTCACCCGACAGCAATCATCAGCCCCAGCATTTT. Encoded protein: CANSPDSNHQPQHF. Together with reference TRBV18 and TRBJ1-5, the CDR3 gives the full variable domain: NAGVMQNPRHLVRRRGQEARLRCSPMKGHSHVYWYRQLPEEGLKFMVYLQKENIIDESGMPKERFSAEFPKEGPSILRIQQVVRGDSAAYFCANSPDSNHQPQHFGDGTRLSIL.

The chain has TRBV6-2 or TRBV6-3 and TRBJ2-1; D uncertain. Between the trimmed V and J ends, which lost 6 bases and 7 bases, there was a span of 19 bases. Looked up from germline, CDR1 is MNHEY and CDR2 is SVGEGT. The CDR3 loop spans 15 amino acids. The CDR3 DNA is TGTGCCAGCAGCTCCGGACGGAGTTCATCTAATGAGCAGTTCTTC. The encoded protein is CASSSGRSSSNEQFF.

This clonotype was counted a few times. V is TRBV6-5 and J is TRBJ1-2; D remains unclear. Germline CDR1 reads MNHEY; CDR2 reads SVGAGI. Trimming stripped 4 bases from V and 5 bases from J, with 14 bases between. This CDR3 is 14 amino acids long. The CDR3 DNA reads TGTGCCAGCAGTTTCCGAGGAGGCTTATATGGCTACACCTTC. Its protein is CASSFRGGLYGYTF.